The rows below give T cell receptor beta chains drawn from one sample of a study of T-cell memory formation after mild COVID-19. Each CDR3 protein is one row after TCRdb ran MiXCR on the 5' RACE reads. In the table there are fewer than 600,000 distinct CDR3 sequences, about a fifth of which are singletons. The sample consisted of PBMCs or a T cell subset sorted from them (not recorded which). The receptors come from an adult woman who had mild COVID-19 (a few samples of this study predate the infection). Cell type and time point are not known. The CDR3 runs from the conserved cysteine through the conserved F or W. The order of the fields is clone size, D gene, V gene, CDR3 length, J gene, CDR3 DNA, CDR3 protein. D genes are given only for firm matches. For some rows the clone size is stated as once, few or many, or as a class when expanded; others skip it.

clone_size: few
d_call: -
v_call: TRBV9
cdr3_length: 13
j_call: TRBJ1-2
cdr3_nt: TGTGCCAGCAGCTCTAGTGGAAACTATGGCTACACCTTC
cdr3_aa: CASSSSGNYGYTF

clone_size: few
d_call: -
v_call: TRBV16
cdr3_length: 16
j_call: TRBJ2-6
cdr3_nt: TGTGCCAGCAGCAGCCGCCTTAGCTCTGGGGCCAACGTCCTGACTTTC
cdr3_aa: CASSSRLSSGANVLTF

clone_size: -
d_call: -
v_call: TRBV7-9
cdr3_length: 15
j_call: TRBJ1-6
cdr3_nt: TGTGCCAGCAGCTTAGGAGGCGGGTCGTATTCACCCCTCCACTTT
cdr3_aa: CASSLGGGSYSPLHF

clone_size: -
d_call: -
v_call: TRBV29-1
cdr3_length: 12
j_call: TRBJ2-3
cdr3_nt: TGCAGCGTTGAAGGGCCTCGGGATACGCAGTATTTT
cdr3_aa: CSVEGPRDTQYF

clone_size: -
d_call: TRBD1
v_call: TRBV29-1
cdr3_length: 13
j_call: TRBJ1-2
cdr3_nt: TGCAGCGTGAGGACAGGGGGTATTGATGGCTACACCTTC
cdr3_aa: CSVRTGGIDGYTF

clone_size: few
d_call: TRBD1
v_call: TRBV7-9
cdr3_length: 14
j_call: TRBJ2-3
cdr3_nt: TGTGCCAGCAGCGCAGGGGGCTGGACAGATACGCAGTATTTT
cdr3_aa: CASSAGGWTDTQYF

clone_size: many
d_call: -
v_call: TRBV6-4
cdr3_length: 13
j_call: TRBJ2-3
cdr3_nt: TGTGCCAGCAGTGACGGGGAAGCAGATACGCAGTATTTT
cdr3_aa: CASSDGEADTQYF

clone_size: few
d_call: -
v_call: TRBV7-2
cdr3_length: 14
j_call: TRBJ2-1
cdr3_nt: TGTGCCAGCACCGAACGAGGCGGAGACAATGAGCAGTTCTTC
cdr3_aa: CASTERGGDNEQFF

clone_size: -
d_call: -
v_call: TRBV27
cdr3_length: 16
j_call: TRBJ2-7
cdr3_nt: TGTGCCAGCAGTTTATCACCGGGACTCAGCTCCTACGAGCAGTACTTC
cdr3_aa: CASSLSPGLSSYEQYF

clone_size: -
d_call: -
v_call: TRBV4-1
cdr3_length: 14
j_call: TRBJ1-1
cdr3_nt: TGCGCCAGCAGCCAACAAGAGATCGGCACTGAAGCTTTCTTT
cdr3_aa: CASSQQEIGTEAFF

clone_size: few
d_call: -
v_call: TRBV29-1
cdr3_length: 12
j_call: TRBJ2-5
cdr3_nt: TGCAGCGTTGCCGATTGGGGAGAGACCCAGTACTTC
cdr3_aa: CSVADWGETQYF

clone_size: -
d_call: -
v_call: TRBV15
cdr3_length: 13
j_call: TRBJ1-5
cdr3_nt: TGTGCCACCAGCTGGGGGAAGGTTCAGCCCCAGCATTTT
cdr3_aa: CATSWGKVQPQHF

clone_size: -
d_call: TRBD1
v_call: TRBV30
cdr3_length: 14
j_call: TRBJ2-7
cdr3_nt: TGTGCCTGGAGTCGGGACAGGGGTAACGGCGAGCAGTACTTC
cdr3_aa: CAWSRDRGNGEQYF

clone_size: few
d_call: TRBD2
v_call: TRBV7-8
cdr3_length: 15
j_call: TRBJ2-1
cdr3_nt: TGTGCCAGCAGCTCCCTAGCGGGGGGTATTGTTGAGCAGTTCTTC
cdr3_aa: CASSSLAGGIVEQFF

clone_size: -
d_call: TRBD1
v_call: TRBV7-8
cdr3_length: 17
j_call: TRBJ1-1
cdr3_nt: TGTGCCAGCAGCTTTTCACAGGGGGCTTGGAAGAACACTGAAGCTTTCTTT
cdr3_aa: CASSFSQGAWKNTEAFF

clone_size: -
d_call: TRBD1
v_call: TRBV2
cdr3_length: 15
j_call: TRBJ2-3
cdr3_nt: TGTGCCAGCAGCGCAGGGGGCGTAGGCACAGATACGCAGTATTTT
cdr3_aa: CASSAGGVGTDTQYF

clone_size: few
d_call: -
v_call: TRBV5-5
cdr3_length: 15
j_call: TRBJ1-2
cdr3_nt: TGTGCCAGCAGCTGGTTAACCGGGATTAACTATGGCTACACCTTC
cdr3_aa: CASSWLTGINYGYTF

clone_size: few
d_call: -
v_call: TRBV12-3/TRBV12-4
cdr3_length: 15
j_call: TRBJ2-4
cdr3_nt: TGTGCCAGCAGTTTAGGGCGGGTCAACAGAAACATTCAGTACTTC
cdr3_aa: CASSLGRVNRNIQYF

clone_size: few
d_call: TRBD1
v_call: TRBV7-2
cdr3_length: 14
j_call: TRBJ2-1
cdr3_nt: TGTGCCAGCAGCCGTGGACAGGGGGCCAATGAGCAGTTCTTC
cdr3_aa: CASSRGQGANEQFF

clone_size: once
d_call: TRBD1
v_call: TRBV5-3
cdr3_length: 14
j_call: TRBJ1-4
cdr3_nt: TGTGCCAGAAACATGCAGGGGGCGGATGAAAAACTGTTTTTT
cdr3_aa: CARNMQGADEKLFF

clone_size: few
d_call: -
v_call: TRBV6-5
cdr3_length: 16
j_call: TRBJ2-2
cdr3_nt: TGTGCCAGCAGCTTTAGGGCGGGGCCGGGCACCGGGGAGCTGTTTTTT
cdr3_aa: CASSFRAGPGTGELFF

clone_size: few
d_call: TRBD2
v_call: TRBV12-3/TRBV12-4
cdr3_length: 19
j_call: TRBJ2-7
cdr3_nt: TGTGCCAGCAGCCCTGGGGGGGGTTATTTTTCGACGGGTTACGACGAGCAGTACTTC
cdr3_aa: CASSPGGGYFSTGYDEQYF

clone_size: -
d_call: -
v_call: TRBV20-1
cdr3_length: 15
j_call: TRBJ2-7
cdr3_nt: TGCAGTGCTAGGGCGACTGTCGGGACCGCCTACGAGCAGTACTTC
cdr3_aa: CSARATVGTAYEQYF